The source of this TCR beta chain is a study of blood T cell repertoires in COVID-19. Study-level background: Researchers got acute and convalescent COVID-19 samples from the United States, Italy and Spain. T cells, B-cell-depleted T cells, or PBMCs provided the cDNA or gDNA that served as material.

Authors' analysis steps: Reference gene primer amplification gave estimated nucleated cell counts. TCRdb keeps only in-frame clones here, not all; method: immunoSEQ multiplex PCR. That table is the source of V, J and clone size, and D and trimming were worked out from the DNA. The sample contains under 300,000 clones, more than 75% of which appear only once. CDR1 MNHEY and CDR2 SVGAGI come from the germline V gene. V was pared by 6 bases and J by 6 bases, with 12 bases between. This CDR3 spans 12 amino acids. There are a few counts of this clone. The material sequenced was peripheral blood. The sequence came from a woman aged 70-85 years with active or convalescent COVID-19. The chain couples TRBV6-5 to TRBJ2-7; tentatively, D is TRBD1 (6 bases). The CDR3: CASSLTGSEQYF. As DNA, the CDR3 is TGTGCCAGCAGCCTCACAGGGAGCGAGCAGTACTTC.